The clone carrying this T cell receptor (beta chain) was seen ten or more times. Its specificity is not known. The data were taken from a study of response to subunit inactivated influenza vaccine. Overall study findings and caveats: Authors suggested each seasonal influenza vaccination recruits few new T cells.

CDR3 length equals 15 residues. Germline V lookup: CDR1 LNHNV, CDR2 YYDKDF (reference sequence). With 2 bases removed from V and 3 bases from J, the gap between germline ends came to 11 bases. TCRdb reprocessed the RT-PCR reads with MiXCR, giving one entry per CDR3 protein. The sample has 500,000 to 750,000 distinct CDR3 sequences, 14% seen once; the top ten hold 11%. The source of this sequence is a man aged 50 or older who received an inactivated influenza vaccine. The specimen was PBMCs from blood, collected approximately 12 days after vaccination. The chain couples TRBV15 to TRBJ2-1; the D gene is possibly TRBD2 (5 bases). The CDR3 loop reads CATSRKPGIYNEQFF. DNA for the CDR3: TGTGCCACCAGCAGAAAACCGGGAATCTACAATGAGCAGTTCTTC.